The clone carrying this TCR beta chain has ten or more counts. Its antigen is not identified. The 5'RACE template-switching step produced TCR cDNA and added a universal primer site and UMIs. TCRdb re-called the 5' RACE reads with MiXCR, one entry per CDR3 protein. The table records over 300,000 distinct CDR3 sequences, roughly 3.5% of them present only once. This record comes from a study of T cells after yellow fever vaccination. Study-wide points: CD4 and CD8 compartments shared a small share of clonotypes.

The specimen comprised PBMCs, sampled on the day of the yellow fever booster vaccination. The source of this sequence is a young man who received the YFV17D yellow fever vaccine.

The chain's CDR3 is CASHLGGGLNEQFF. The CDR3 bases are TGTGCCAGCCACCTTGGGGGGGGGCTGAATGAGCAGTTCTTC. The V call is TRBV11-2, the J call TRBJ2-1; D perhaps matches TRBD2 (7 bases). V lost 8 bases to trimming and J lost 7 bases, with 18 bases between them. The CDR3 length is 14 residues. Germline V lookup: CDR1 SGHAT, CDR2 FQNNGV.